The rows below give T cell receptor beta chains drawn from one sample of a study of vaccination effects on CD4 cells after COVID-19. The repertoire was sequenced with immunoSEQ multiplex PCR; TCRdb's copy has only in-frame clones and lacks some. The sample yields over 45,000 clones, about three quarters seen once. No antigen has been assigned to these receptors. The sample was CD4+ T cells from PBMCs cultured without peptide, taken before COVID-19 vaccination. The receptors originated from a human donor who received a COVID-19 vaccine. CDR3s leave out the opening cysteine and the closing phenylalanine or tryptophan. Each record gives: V gene, J gene, clone size, CDR3 protein. Only some rows state a clone size, as once, few, many or a class for expanded clones.

>TRBV19|TRBJ1-5|once
ASSGGTGFRSNQPQH
>TRBV6-6|TRBJ1-1|.
ASSASMEAF
>TRBV12-3/TRBV12-4|TRBJ2-5|.
ATRQGAAETQY
>TRBV28|TRBJ1-5|.
ASSLTGAGQPQH
>TRBV18|TRBJ2-3|.
ASSPSIRGSTDTQY
>TRBV28|TRBJ1-1|once
ASSPLLYTEAF
>TRBV3-1/TRBV3-2|TRBJ2-5|.
ASSQDGYRPGGGTQY
>TRBV19|TRBJ2-3|few
ASSIRADTQY
>TRBV28|TRBJ1-4|.
ASSYGGEKLF
>TRBV19|TRBJ2-3|.
ASSKFGGGGDTQY
>TRBV5-1|TRBJ1-1|few
ASSLEPGAHTEAF
>TRBV7-2|TRBJ1-6|.
ASSSGRTDRSPLH
>TRBV12-3/TRBV12-4|TRBJ2-2|few
ASRSGYGELF
>TRBV5-1|TRBJ1-1|.
ASSTSRFNTEAF
>TRBV5-1|TRBJ1-5|.
ASSLDSSDYQPQH
>TRBV5-1|TRBJ1-2|few
ASSLGAGTGVNYGYT
>TRBV9|TRBJ1-5|.
ASSADAGARQPQH
>TRBV12-3/TRBV12-4|TRBJ1-5|.
ASAPGRNQPQH
>TRBV6-5|TRBJ1-2|once
ASSSGQGRGYT
>TRBV5-4|TRBJ2-1|.
ASSFAGLNNEQF
>TRBV9|TRBJ2-3|.
ASSRGTGGGKADTQY
>TRBV5-6|TRBJ2-3|.
ASSLEPGGVTDTQY
>TRBV6-5|TRBJ1-1|.
ASSYATGEAF
>TRBV7-3|TRBJ2-5|.
ASSITGEETQY
>TRBV24-1|TRBJ2-3|.
ATSALGQGDVTQY
>TRBV18|TRBJ1-4|once
ASSPLDGLNEKLF
>TRBV29-1|TRBJ2-6|.
SDRGTFSGANVLT
>TRBV9|TRBJ2-5|.
ASSVVGAGETQY
>TRBV12-3/TRBV12-4|TRBJ1-2|.
ASRNRGDGYT
>TRBV19|TRBJ2-3|.
ASSMRHSHTDTQY
>TRBV4-1|TRBJ1-2|.
ASSQGPGQGSYGYT
>TRBV27|TRBJ1-5|.
ASSLRDQPQH
>TRBV6-2/TRBV6-3|TRBJ2-1|.
ASSYTGQYNEQF
>TRBV5-1|TRBJ2-6|.
ASSLAPGNPYSGANVLT
>TRBV7-3|TRBJ2-3|.
ASSHQGSGGAIDTQY
>TRBV14|TRBJ1-1|few
ASSKSGGTEAF
>TRBV5-4|TRBJ1-1|.
ASSSTGGGTEAF
>TRBV19|TRBJ2-5|.
ASSPLFDRETQY
>TRBV7-2|TRBJ1-5|.
ASSLLYSNQPQH
>TRBV6-1|TRBJ1-1|few
ASSDVGRGPWEAF
>TRBV5-8|TRBJ2-5|.
ASSLMSLGGKETQY
>TRBV6-1|TRBJ1-1|.
ASSRGTPHTEAF
>TRBV21-1|TRBJ2-3|.
ASSRGTGIIVPY
>TRBV15|TRBJ2-1|.
ATSRTGAENEQF
>TRBV19|TRBJ1-5|.
ASSINSVGSQH
>TRBV7-5|TRBJ1-5|.
ARSTRDRGNQPQH
>TRBV3-1/TRBV3-2|TRBJ1-3|.
ASSSSGQRSSGNTIY
>TRBV5-1|TRBJ1-3|.
ASSLEFRGSGNTIY
>TRBV30|TRBJ2-6|.
AWSARRAYGANVLT
>TRBV6-1|TRBJ1-4|.
ASSDPGTGGLANEKLF
>TRBV7-9|TRBJ2-5|.
ASSQGQQETQY
>TRBV7-2|TRBJ2-1|.
ASSTGGNEQF
>TRBV9|TRBJ1-3|.
ASSDPQDSYGNTIY
>TRBV28|TRBJ1-5|.
ASRPGTGGNQPQH
>TRBV28|TRBJ1-4|.
ASSLGGTANEKLF
>TRBV3-1/TRBV3-2|TRBJ2-1|.
ASSQAYEQF
>TRBV20-1|TRBJ2-5|.
SPPGGETQY
>TRBV4-1|TRBJ1-6|.
ASSPPQGRVNSPLH